This is a list of T cell receptor beta chains from one sample in a study of blood T cell repertoires in COVID-19. Assay: immunoSEQ multiplex PCR; the TCRdb copy retains only in-frame clones and omits some. Of about 230,000 clones in the sample, around 82% are singletons; the top ten hold around 6%. Specimen: peripheral blood. The receptors come from an elderly man with acute or convalescent COVID-19. CDR3s include the opening cysteine and the closing phenylalanine or tryptophan.

>TRBV27|TRBJ1-1
CASSIPGLNTEAFF
>TRBV27|TRBJ1-4
CASRTQGSEKLFF
>TRBV6-2/TRBV6-3|TRBJ2-1
CASSYSTGGNEQFF
>TRBV7-9|TRBJ2-7
CASSPWGRGGGFNEQYF
>TRBV19|TRBJ1-2
CASSGDRDGGYTF
>TRBV3-1/TRBV3-2|TRBJ1-2
CASSPHPGANYGYTF
>TRBV30|TRBJ2-7
CAWSEGGDSYEQYF
>TRBV5-1|TRBJ2-1
CASSPRTSGNNEQFF
>TRBV7-2|TRBJ2-3
CAGGVGGGPDTQYF
>TRBV3-1/TRBV3-2|TRBJ1-1
CASSPGLLTEAFF
>TRBV5-1|TRBJ1-4
CASRSGERFEKLFF
>TRBV19|TRBJ1-1
CASTQPGGEAFF
>TRBV14|TRBJ2-7
CASSQAGNF
>TRBV24-1|TRBJ2-1
CATSEVTGTGVIHEQFF
>TRBV11-3|TRBJ1-6
CASSLGQGNSPLHF
>TRBV3-1/TRBV3-2|TRBJ1-4
CASRTGGDEKLFF
>TRBV13|TRBJ2-3
CASSFRTGGADTQYF
>TRBV28|TRBJ2-1
CASSLLAGAGSEQFF
>TRBV10-2|TRBJ2-7
CASSESIVRGTYEQYF
>TRBV28|TRBJ1-2
CASSLAGVNYGYTF
>TRBV20-1|TRBJ2-1
CSATELAGGPGEQFF
>TRBV28|TRBJ2-2
CASSGAGTARNLGELFF
>TRBV5-4|TRBJ1-2
CASSTQGELDGYTF
>TRBV14|TRBJ2-2
CASSPPGGQYTGELFF
>TRBV11-1|TRBJ2-2
CASSKAGGSTGELFF
>TRBV9|TRBJ2-1
CASSVGTRGDNEQFF
>TRBV19|TRBJ1-2
CASSPRDRELTRYTF
>TRBV5-6|TRBJ1-6
CASSLDGQINSPLHF
>TRBV19|TRBJ1-5
CASRTDRASNQPQHF
>TRBV11-3|TRBJ1-1
CASSKGDSHTEAFF
>TRBV5-1|TRBJ2-3
CASSSGLAARTDTQYF
>TRBV18|TRBJ2-5
CASSPLGAGETQYF
>TRBV28|TRBJ2-2
CASSLSLGSTGELFF
>TRBV28|TRBJ2-2
CASRSEPTGELFF
>TRBV7-2|TRBJ2-1
CASSPGTSGLNEQFF
>TRBV28|TRBJ1-3
CASSLSRSGNTIYF
>TRBV7-9|TRBJ1-5
CASSLGGLGQPQHF
>TRBV6-5|TRBJ1-2
CASRSPGSNYGYTF
>TRBV12-3/TRBV12-4|TRBJ2-5
CASSPGTPSDQYF
>TRBV9|TRBJ2-2
CASSVGGLLNTGELFF
>TRBV7-3|TRBJ2-2
CASSRSKGTGELFF
>TRBV28|TRBJ2-3
CASCGLAVPSTDTQYF
>TRBV5-1|TRBJ2-3
CASSLVPSGGLTDTQYF
>TRBV7-3|TRBJ1-6
CASSLKGQGASPLHF
>TRBV7-7|TRBJ2-3
CASSSGTGGTDTQYF
>TRBV5-1|TRBJ1-5
CASSPTGDNQPQHF
>TRBV18|TRBJ1-3
CASSSDRVPGNTIYF
>TRBV20-1|TRBJ2-3
CSASGDTQYF